This T cell receptor beta chain appears in the sequencing data of a study of T cell responses to AZD1222 COVID-19 vaccine (dated by TCRdb to about 2021). For the study in its entirety: Because spike-specific TCR depth and breadth did not differ between the two schedules, AZD1222 recipients who got a second dose at roughly 4 weeks were pooled with those who got a second dose at roughly 12 weeks. A total of approximately 240 trial participants underwent TCR sequencing, of whom about 210 had received two doses of AZD1222 and roughly 26 had received two doses of the MenACWY control vaccine. Trial participants were enrolled by age into 18-55, 56-69 and 70-plus year subgroups, with roughly 150, 30 and 60 TCR-sequenced participants respectively.

The CDR3 regions of human TCRbeta chains were analyzed by immunosequencing. The authors' pipeline ran thus. TCRs in the repertoires were compared against a reference library of SARS-CoV-2-specific TCRs that had been generated with the MIRA antigen-specificity platform. Breadth was defined as the fraction of unique TCRs that were SARS-CoV-2-associated, and depth was defined as the fraction of total T cells that were SARS-CoV-2-associated. Using the MIRA data, each spike-specific TCR was mapped to the spike region that the TCR reacts to and placed in a CD4 or CD8 class. Log10-transformed breadth and depth values were compared by one-way ANOVA with Sidak's multiple comparisons tests. TCRdb carries this immuneACCESS record with in-frame sequences only. Its versions omit some clonotypes, under half of them owing to an unresolved V gene in the studies checked, with the rest unexplained. For V, J and clone size, that table is used; D and trimming come from the DNA. The sample records 150,000 to 200,000 clones, around 92% of which are singletons. The ten largest clones add up to over 1% of the sample.

Results the study describes overall, beyond this receptor: The whole spike protein was spanned by vaccine-associated CD4 TCRs, and dominant responses were seen in regions 160-218 and 743-854. Only five to seven AZD1222 recipients were SARS-CoV-2 seropositive at baseline, limiting conclusions about previously exposed vaccinees. In the small 56-69-year group, the increase in depth fell short of significance, most likely because of low power. Most participants were white British and females outnumbered males, and the authors suggested that clonal diversity may have been underestimated. Because no day 14 peak-response samples were available, the repertoires could be characterized only after the peak T cell response. A significant rise in spike-specific TCR breadth and depth was observed after two AZD1222 doses relative to day 0 and relative to MenACWY recipients. Reportedly, almost half of the unique spike-specific TCRs recognized epitopes lying outside the regions that are mutated in the B.1.351 and B.1.1.7 variants.

Notes on this clone: What antigen it recognizes has not been identified. Qualities for individual bases were not recorded, and no much larger clone is one base off.

Reading the label with the study, this specimen's time point is: baseline before first vaccination. Samples from vaccinated people were obtained from the UK trials COV001 and COV002, which included a single-blind randomized controlled phase 2/3 trial of AZD1222 (ChAdOx1 nCoV-19) in healthy adults. Trial participant PBMC samples were collected at day 0 and day 28 after the second dose for TCRbeta chain sequencing. Counted from cysteine to phenylalanine, this CDR3 has 15 amino acids. Only CDR3 DNA remains: 45 bases, in frame from the first base. V is pared back by 6 bases and J by 2 bases, with 14 bases lying between the germline termini. For CDR1 and CDR2, the germline V gene lists MNHEY and SVGAGI.

The chain is encoded by TRBV6-5 joined to TRBJ1-3; TRBD1 is a weak D gene call, 6 bases matching. The clonotype was recovered from an adult in good health. The sequences come from peripheral blood, collected on day 0 of AZD1222 vaccination. The CDR3 protein sequence reads: CASSRETGAGNTIYF. The nucleotide sequence reads as follows: TGTGCCAGCAGCCGAGAGACAGGAGCTGGAAACACCATATATTTT.